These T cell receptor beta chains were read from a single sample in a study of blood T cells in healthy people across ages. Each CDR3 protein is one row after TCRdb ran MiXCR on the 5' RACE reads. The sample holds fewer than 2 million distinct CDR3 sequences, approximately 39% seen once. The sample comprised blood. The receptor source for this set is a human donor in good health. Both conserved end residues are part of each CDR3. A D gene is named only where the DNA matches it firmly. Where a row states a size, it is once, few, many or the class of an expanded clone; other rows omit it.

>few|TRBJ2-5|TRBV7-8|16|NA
CASSRGQLAFQETQYF
TGTGCCAGCAGCCGCGGACAGTTGGCCTTCCAAGAGACCCAGTACTTC
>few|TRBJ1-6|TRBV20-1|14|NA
CSAHQLGVGSPLHF
TGCAGTGCTCATCAACTTGGGGTAGGATCACCCCTCCACTTT
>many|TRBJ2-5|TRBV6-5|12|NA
CASSQGRETQYF
TGTGCCAGCAGTCAGGGTAGAGAGACCCAGTACTTC
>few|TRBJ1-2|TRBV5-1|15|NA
CASSLGDGRFYGYTF
TGCGCCAGCAGCTTGGGTGACGGCAGATTTTATGGCTACACCTTC
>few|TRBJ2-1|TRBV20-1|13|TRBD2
CSARMLAGGRQFF
TGCAGTGCTAGGATGCTAGCGGGGGGGCGGCAGTTCTTC
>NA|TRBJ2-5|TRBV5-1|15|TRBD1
CASSLQGAGQETQYF
TGCGCCAGCAGCTTACAGGGGGCCGGGCAAGAGACCCAGTACTTC
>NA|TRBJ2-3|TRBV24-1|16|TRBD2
CATNRLAGDDTDTQYF
TGTGCCACCAACCGACTAGCGGGGGACGACACAGATACGCAGTATTTT
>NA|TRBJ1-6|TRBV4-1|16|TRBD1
CASSPQGTGANSPLHF
TGCGCCAGCAGCCCTCAAGGCACAGGGGCCAATTCACCCCTCCACTTT
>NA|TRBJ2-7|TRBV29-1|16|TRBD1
CSVETSDREAVYEQYF
TGTAGCGTTGAAACCTCGGACAGGGAGGCCGTCTACGAGCAGTACTTC
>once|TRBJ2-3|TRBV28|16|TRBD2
CATRPRLAGGTDTQYF
TGTGCCACCCGTCCCCGACTAGCGGGGGGAACAGATACGCAGTATTTT
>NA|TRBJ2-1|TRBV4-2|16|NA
CASSQVKGKGLGEQFF
TGTGCCAGCAGCCAAGTGAAGGGCAAGGGGCTAGGCGAGCAGTTCTTC
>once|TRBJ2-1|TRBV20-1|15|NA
CSAADNSGSYNEQFF
TGCAGTGCTGCCGATAATTCGGGGTCCTACAATGAGCAGTTCTTC
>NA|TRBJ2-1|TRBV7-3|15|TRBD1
CASSIDRGTYNGQFF
TGTGCCAGCAGCATAGACAGGGGAACTTACAATGGGCAGTTCTTC
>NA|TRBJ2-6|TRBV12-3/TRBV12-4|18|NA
CASSSLTQGPSGANVLTF
TGTGCCAGCAGTAGTCTAACCCAGGGCCCGTCTGGGGCCAACGTCCTGACTTTC
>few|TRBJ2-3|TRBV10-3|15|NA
CAISEPGLRTDTQYF
TGTGCCATCAGTGAACCGGGACTTCGCACAGATACGCAGTATTTT
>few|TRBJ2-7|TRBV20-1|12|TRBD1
CSAYGQGYEQYF
TGCAGTGCTTATGGACAGGGGTACGAGCAGTACTTC
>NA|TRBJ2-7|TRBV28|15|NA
CASSYRSTGTYEQYF
TGTGCCAGCAGTTACCGATCTACAGGGACCTACGAGCAGTACTTC
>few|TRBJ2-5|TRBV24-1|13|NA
CATSDPIWETQYF
TGTGCCACCAGTGACCCGATATGGGAGACCCAGTACTTC
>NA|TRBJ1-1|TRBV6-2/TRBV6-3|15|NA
CASGPQGPLNTEAFF
TGTGCCAGCGGACCGCAGGGCCCCTTGAACACTGAAGCTTTCTTT
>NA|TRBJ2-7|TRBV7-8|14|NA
CASRLGSLPYEQYF
TGTGCCAGCAGACTGGGGAGTCTCCCCTACGAGCAGTACTTC
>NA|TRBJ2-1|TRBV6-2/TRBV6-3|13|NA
CASSYFRDYEQFF
TGTGCCAGCAGTTACTTTAGAGACTACGAGCAGTTCTTC
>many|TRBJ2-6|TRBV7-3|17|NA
CASSLTIGQPGANVLTF
TGTGCCAGCAGCTTAACGATAGGGCAGCCCGGGGCCAACGTCCTGACTTTC
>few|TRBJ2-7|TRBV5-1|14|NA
CASSADKYPYEQYF
TGCGCCAGCAGCGCTGACAAATATCCCTACGAGCAGTACTTC
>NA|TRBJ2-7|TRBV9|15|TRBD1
CASSARWGTGHEQYF
TGTGCCAGCAGCGCCCGATGGGGGACAGGCCACGAGCAGTACTTC
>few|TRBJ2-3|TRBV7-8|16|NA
CASSSTATGAANTQYF
TGTGCCAGCAGTTCCACGGCAACCGGGGCAGCCAATACGCAGTATTTT
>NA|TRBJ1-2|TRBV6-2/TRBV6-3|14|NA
CASSSRAPEGGYTF
TGTGCCAGCAGTTCCCGGGCCCCCGAGGGGGGCTACACCTTC
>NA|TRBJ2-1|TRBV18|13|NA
CASSMAEDNEQFF
TGTGCCAGCTCAATGGCCGAAGACAATGAGCAGTTCTTC
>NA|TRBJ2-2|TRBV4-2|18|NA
CASSQEGKRVANTGELFF
TGTGCCAGCAGCCAAGAGGGGAAGCGGGTCGCGAACACCGGGGAGCTGTTTTTT
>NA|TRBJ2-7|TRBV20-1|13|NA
CSAEKAGNYEQYF
TGCAGTGCTGAGAAAGCGGGTAACTACGAGCAGTACTTC
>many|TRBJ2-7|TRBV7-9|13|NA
CASSHNIPYEQYF
TGTGCCAGCAGCCACAATATACCATACGAGCAGTACTTC
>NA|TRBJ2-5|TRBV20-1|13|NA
CSARDPWRKSQYF
TGCAGTGCTAGAGACCCGTGGAGGAAGTCCCAGTACTTC
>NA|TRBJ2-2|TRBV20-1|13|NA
CSASLTLAGELFF
TGCAGTGCTAGTCTGACGCTCGCCGGGGAGCTGTTTTTT
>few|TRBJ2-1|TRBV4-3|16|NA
CASSQARGTVYNEQFF
TGCGCCAGCAGCCAAGCTCGGGGGACAGTCTACAATGAGCAGTTCTTC
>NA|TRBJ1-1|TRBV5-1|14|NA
CASSTSVENTEAFF
TGCGCCAGCAGCACTTCCGTAGAGAACACTGAAGCTTTCTTT
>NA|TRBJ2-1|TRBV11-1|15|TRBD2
CASTLTSGMNNEQFF
TGTGCCAGCACCCTGACTAGCGGGATGAACAATGAGCAGTTCTTC
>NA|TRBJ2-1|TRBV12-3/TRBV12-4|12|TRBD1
CASTGGNGEQFF
TGTGCCAGTACAGGGGGGAACGGTGAGCAGTTCTTC
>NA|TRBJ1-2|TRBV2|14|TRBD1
CASSVQGTYYGYTF
TGTGCCAGCAGTGTACAGGGGACCTACTATGGCTACACCTTC
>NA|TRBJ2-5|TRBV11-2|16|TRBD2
CASSFQGGGVRETQYF
TGTGCCAGCAGCTTTCAGGGCGGGGGGGTCCGGGAGACCCAGTACTTC
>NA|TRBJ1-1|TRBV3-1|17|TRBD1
CASSLRWRHTGDTEAFF
TGTGCCAGCAGCCTTCGATGGAGGCACACAGGGGACACTGAAGCTTTCTTT
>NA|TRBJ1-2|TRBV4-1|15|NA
CASSQKTGRSGGYTF
TGCGCCAGCAGCCAAAAAACAGGCCGTTCGGGGGGCTACACCTTC
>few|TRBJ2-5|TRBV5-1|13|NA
CASSLAGTKAQYF
TGCGCCAGCAGCTTGGCCGGGACAAAGGCCCAGTACTTC
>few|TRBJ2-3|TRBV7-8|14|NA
CASSSGQISYTQYF
TGTGCCAGCAGCTCGGGTCAGATTAGCTATACGCAGTATTTT
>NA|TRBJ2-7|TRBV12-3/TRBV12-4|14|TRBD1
CASSLWDRVGEQYF
TGTGCCAGCAGTTTATGGGACAGGGTCGGCGAGCAGTACTTC
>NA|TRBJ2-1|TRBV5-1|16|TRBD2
CASSLYRGVDYNEQFF
TGCGCCAGCAGCTTGTACCGGGGGGTCGACTACAATGAGCAGTTCTTC
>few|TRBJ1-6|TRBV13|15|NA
CASSSEGGYNSPLHF
TGTGCCAGTAGCTCTGAAGGAGGGTATAATTCACCCCTCCACTTT
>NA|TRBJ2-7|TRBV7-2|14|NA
CASSSNRQSYEQYF
TGTGCCAGCAGCTCGAACAGACAGTCCTACGAGCAGTACTTC
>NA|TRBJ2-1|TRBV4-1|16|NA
CASSQVNLVAYNEQFF
TGCGCCAGCAGCCAAGTAAACCTAGTGGCCTACAATGAGCAGTTCTTC
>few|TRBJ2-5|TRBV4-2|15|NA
CASSQGSPGEETQYF
TGTGCCAGCAGCCAAGGGTCCCCGGGGGAAGAGACCCAGTACTTC
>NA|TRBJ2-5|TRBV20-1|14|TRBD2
CSAPAGGPSETQYF
TGCAGTGCCCCAGCGGGGGGGCCTTCGGAGACCCAGTACTTC
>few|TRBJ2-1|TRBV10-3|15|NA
CATQPRTDSYNEQFF
TGTGCCACCCAGCCTCGGACGGACTCCTACAATGAGCAGTTCTTC
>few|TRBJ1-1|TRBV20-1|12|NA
CSATHLQGEAFF
TGCAGTGCTACTCACTTACAGGGAGAAGCTTTCTTT
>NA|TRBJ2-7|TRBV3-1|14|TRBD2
CASSHSWGTSEQYF
TGTGCCAGCAGCCATTCTTGGGGGACTAGCGAGCAGTACTTC
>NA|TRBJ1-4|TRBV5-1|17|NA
CASSLGLVGRIMEKLFF
TGCGCCAGCAGTCTTGGGCTCGTCGGAAGGATAATGGAAAAACTGTTTTTT
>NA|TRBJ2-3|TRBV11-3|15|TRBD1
CASSLDGTATDTQYF
TGTGCCAGCAGCTTAGACGGGACAGCTACAGATACGCAGTATTTT
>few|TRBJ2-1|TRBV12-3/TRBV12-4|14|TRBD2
CASTLGLAGASQFF
TGTGCCAGCACCCTAGGACTAGCGGGGGCCTCACAGTTCTTC
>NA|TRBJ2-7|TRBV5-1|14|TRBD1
CASSPNGQGAEQYF
TGCGCCAGCAGCCCGAACGGACAGGGAGCCGAGCAGTACTTC
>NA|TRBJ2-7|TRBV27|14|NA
CASSLSLDGYEQYF
TGTGCCAGCAGTTTATCCCTCGACGGATACGAGCAGTACTTC
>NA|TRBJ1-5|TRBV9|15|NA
CASSVGGGVQEPQHF
TGTGCCAGCAGCGTAGGAGGAGGAGTCCAGGAGCCCCAGCATTTT